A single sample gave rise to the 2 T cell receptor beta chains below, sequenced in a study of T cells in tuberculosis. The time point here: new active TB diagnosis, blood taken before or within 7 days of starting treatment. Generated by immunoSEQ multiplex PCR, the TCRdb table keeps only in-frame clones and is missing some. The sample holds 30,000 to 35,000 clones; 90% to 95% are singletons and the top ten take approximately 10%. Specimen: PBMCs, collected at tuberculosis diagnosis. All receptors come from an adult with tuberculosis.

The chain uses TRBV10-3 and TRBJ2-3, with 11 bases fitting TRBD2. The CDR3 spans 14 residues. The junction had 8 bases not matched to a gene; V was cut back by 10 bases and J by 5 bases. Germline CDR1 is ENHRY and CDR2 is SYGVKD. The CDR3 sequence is CASGGLAGGDTQYF. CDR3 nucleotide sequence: TGTGCCAGTGGGGGGCTAGCGGGAGGAGATACGCAGTATTTT.

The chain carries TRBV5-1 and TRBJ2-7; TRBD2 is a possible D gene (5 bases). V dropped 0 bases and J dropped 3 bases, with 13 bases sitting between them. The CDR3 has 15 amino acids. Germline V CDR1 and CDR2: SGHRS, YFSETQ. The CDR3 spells CASSLASGGGYEQYF. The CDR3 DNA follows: TGCGCCAGCAGCTTGGCCAGCGGAGGCGGCTACGAGCAGTACTTC.